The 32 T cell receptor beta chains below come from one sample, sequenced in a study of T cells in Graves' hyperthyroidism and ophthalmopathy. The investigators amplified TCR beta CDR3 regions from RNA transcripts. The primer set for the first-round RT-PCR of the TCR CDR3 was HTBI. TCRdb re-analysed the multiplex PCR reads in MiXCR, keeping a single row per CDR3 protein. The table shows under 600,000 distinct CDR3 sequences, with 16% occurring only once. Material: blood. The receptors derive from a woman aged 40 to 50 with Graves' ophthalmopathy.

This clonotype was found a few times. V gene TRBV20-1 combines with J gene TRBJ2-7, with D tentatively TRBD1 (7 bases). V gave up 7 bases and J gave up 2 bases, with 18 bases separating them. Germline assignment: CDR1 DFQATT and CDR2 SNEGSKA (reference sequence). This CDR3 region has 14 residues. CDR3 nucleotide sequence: TGCAGTGTTAGGCTACAGGGGAGGCCCTACGAGCAGTACTTC. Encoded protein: CSVRLQGRPYEQYF.

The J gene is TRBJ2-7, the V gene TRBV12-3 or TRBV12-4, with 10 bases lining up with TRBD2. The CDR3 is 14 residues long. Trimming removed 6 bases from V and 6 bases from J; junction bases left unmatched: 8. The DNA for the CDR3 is TGTGCCAGCAGCCACAAAGCGGGGGGGCCCGAGCAGTACTTC. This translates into CASSHKAGGPEQYF.

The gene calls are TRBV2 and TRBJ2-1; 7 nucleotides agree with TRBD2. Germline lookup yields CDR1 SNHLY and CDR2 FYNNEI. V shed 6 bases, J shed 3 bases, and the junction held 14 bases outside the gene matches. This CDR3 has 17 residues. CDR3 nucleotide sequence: TGTGCCAGCAGCCCGAGACTAGGACTAGGTCGCTACAATGAGCAGTTCTTC. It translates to CASSPRLGLGRYNEQFF.

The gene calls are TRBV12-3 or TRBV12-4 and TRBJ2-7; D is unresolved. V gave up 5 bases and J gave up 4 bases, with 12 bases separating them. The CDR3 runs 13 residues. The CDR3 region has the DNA TGTGCCAGCAGTCTACGTTGGGAATACGAGCAGTACTTC. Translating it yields CASSLRWEYEQYF.

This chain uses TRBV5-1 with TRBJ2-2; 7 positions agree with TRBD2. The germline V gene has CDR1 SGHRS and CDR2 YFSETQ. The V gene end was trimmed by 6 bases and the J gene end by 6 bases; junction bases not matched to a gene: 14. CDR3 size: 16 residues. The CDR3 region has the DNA TGCGCCAGCACCGAGTACTCGGGACTAACGTCCGGGGAGCTGTTTTTT. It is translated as CASTEYSGLTSGELFF.

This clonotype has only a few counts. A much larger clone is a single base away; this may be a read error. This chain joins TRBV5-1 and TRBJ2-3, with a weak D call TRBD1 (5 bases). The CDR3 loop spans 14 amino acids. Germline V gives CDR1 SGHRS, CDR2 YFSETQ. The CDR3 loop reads CASTAAPHTGTQYF. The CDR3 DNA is TGCGCCAGCACCGCAGCGCCCCACACAGGTACGCAGTATTTT.

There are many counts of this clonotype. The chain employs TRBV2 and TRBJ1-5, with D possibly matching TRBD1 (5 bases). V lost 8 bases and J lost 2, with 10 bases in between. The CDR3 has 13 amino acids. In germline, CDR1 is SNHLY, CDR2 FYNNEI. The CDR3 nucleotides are TGTGCCAGCCACGGGGGGGGCAATCAGCCCCAGCATTTT. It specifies CASHGGGNQPQHF.

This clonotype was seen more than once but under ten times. The CDR3 region has the DNA TGTGCCAGCAGCTTAGTATCAGGACTAGCGGGGGCCAGCTCCTACAATGAGCAGTTCTTC. This translates into CASSLVSGLAGASSYNEQFF. The chain is built from TRBV7-2 and TRBJ2-1; 13 bases map to TRBD2. Germline CDR1 is SGHTA and CDR2 is FQGNSA. The CDR3 is made up of 20 amino acids. The trim removed 1 base at V and 0 bases at J, leaving 9 bases unmatched.

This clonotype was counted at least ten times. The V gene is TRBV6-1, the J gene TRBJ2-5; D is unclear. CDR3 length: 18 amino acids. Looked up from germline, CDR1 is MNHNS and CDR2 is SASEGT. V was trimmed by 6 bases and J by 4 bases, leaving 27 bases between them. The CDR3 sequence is CASRPNPAWQVVGETQYF. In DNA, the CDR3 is TGTGCCAGCAGACCAAACCCCGCGTGGCAGGTGGTCGGAGAGACCCAGTACTTC.

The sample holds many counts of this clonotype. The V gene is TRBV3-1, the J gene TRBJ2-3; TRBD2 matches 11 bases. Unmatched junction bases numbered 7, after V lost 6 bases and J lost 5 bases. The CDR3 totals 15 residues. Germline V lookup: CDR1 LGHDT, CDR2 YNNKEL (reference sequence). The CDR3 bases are TGTGCCAGCAGGTCGCTAGCGGGAGGAGAAGATACGCAGTATTTT. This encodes CASRSLAGGEDTQYF.

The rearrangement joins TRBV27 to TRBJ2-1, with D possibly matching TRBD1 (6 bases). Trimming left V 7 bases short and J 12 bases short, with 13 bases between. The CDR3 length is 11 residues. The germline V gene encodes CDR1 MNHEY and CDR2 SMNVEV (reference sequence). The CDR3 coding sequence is TGTGCCAGCACCCAGGGGCTTGTGCAGTTCTTC. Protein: CASTQGLVQFF.

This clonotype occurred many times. This chain's CDR3 is CASSRRAMDETQYF. The DNA of the CDR3 is TGTGCCAGCAGTCGGCGTGCCATGGACGAGACCCAGTACTTC. This rearrangement joins TRBV2 to TRBJ2-5; D not resolved. Germline V gene sequence: CDR1 SNHLY, CDR2 FYNNEI. The germline V and J ends were trimmed by 5 bases and 5 bases, with 15 bases remaining between them. The CDR3 contains 14 residues.

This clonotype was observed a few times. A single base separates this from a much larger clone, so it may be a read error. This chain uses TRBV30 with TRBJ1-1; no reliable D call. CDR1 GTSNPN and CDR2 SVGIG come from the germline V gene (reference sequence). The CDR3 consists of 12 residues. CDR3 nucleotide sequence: TGTGCCTGGATGACAACGAACACTGAAGCTTCCTTT. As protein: CAWMTTNTEASF.

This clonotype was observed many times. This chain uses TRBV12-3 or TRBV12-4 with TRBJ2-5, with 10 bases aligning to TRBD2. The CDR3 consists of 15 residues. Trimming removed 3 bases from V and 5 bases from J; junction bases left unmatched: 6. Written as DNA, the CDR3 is TGTGCCAGCAGTTTGCGGCTAGCGGGAGTGGAGACCCAGTACTTC. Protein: CASSLRLAGVETQYF.

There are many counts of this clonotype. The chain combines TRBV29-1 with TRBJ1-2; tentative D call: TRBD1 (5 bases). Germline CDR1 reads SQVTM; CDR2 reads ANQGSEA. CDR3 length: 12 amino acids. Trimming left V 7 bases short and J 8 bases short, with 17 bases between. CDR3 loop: CSAGGGGRGYTF. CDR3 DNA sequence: TGCAGCGCGGGTGGGGGAGGTAGAGGCTACACCTTC.

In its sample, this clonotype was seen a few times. The CDR3, as DNA: TGTGCCAGCAGCTTCGGGTTAACCTACAATGAGCAGTTCTTC. Its translation is CASSFGLTYNEQFF. The chain carries TRBV7-8 and TRBJ2-1; D gene ambiguous. The germline V and J ends were trimmed by 3 bases and 2 bases, with 8 bases remaining between them. The germline CDR1 and CDR2 sequences are SGHVS and FQNEAQ. The CDR3 loop spans 14 amino acids.

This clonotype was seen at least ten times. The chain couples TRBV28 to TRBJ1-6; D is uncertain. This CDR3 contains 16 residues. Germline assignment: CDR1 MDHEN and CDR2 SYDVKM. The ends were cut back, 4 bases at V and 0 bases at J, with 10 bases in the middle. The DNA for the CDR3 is TGTGCCAGCAGTTCCCACACTGACTCCTATAATTCACCCCTCCACTTT. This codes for CASSSHTDSYNSPLHF.

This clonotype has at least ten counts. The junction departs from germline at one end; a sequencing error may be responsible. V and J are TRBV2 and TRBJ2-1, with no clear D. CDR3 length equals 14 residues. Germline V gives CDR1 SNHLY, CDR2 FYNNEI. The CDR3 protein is CASSPWATDNEQLF. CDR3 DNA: TGTGCCAGCTCCCCCTGGGCGACTGACAATGAGCAGCTCTTC.

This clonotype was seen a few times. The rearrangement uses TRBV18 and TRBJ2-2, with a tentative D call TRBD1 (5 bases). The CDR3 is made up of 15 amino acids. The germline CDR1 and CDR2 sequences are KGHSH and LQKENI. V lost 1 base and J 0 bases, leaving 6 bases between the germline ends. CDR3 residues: CASSPLGANTGELFF. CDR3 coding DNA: TGTGCCAGCTCACCACTAGGGGCGAACACCGGGGAGCTGTTTTTT.

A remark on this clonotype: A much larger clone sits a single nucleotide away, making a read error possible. Here the CDR3 DNA reads TGTGCCAGCAGACCCGGGACAGGGGGCGCTGAAAAACTGTTTTTT. Its protein product is CASRPGTGGAEKLFF. The rearrangement uses TRBV12-3 or TRBV12-4 and TRBJ1-4; 12 bases map to TRBD1. The CDR3 is made up of 15 amino acids. With 6 bases clipped from V and 7 bases from J, the junction kept 6 bases outside the gene matches.

In nucleotides, the CDR3 is TGTGCCAGCTCACCCCGCGGGCAGACTTTGGGCGAGCAGTACTTC. This codes for CASSPRGQTLGEQYF. The chain uses TRBV18 and TRBJ2-7, with D perhaps matching TRBD2 (5 bases). The CDR3 has 15 residues. V lost 3 bases, J lost 6 bases, and 18 bases lay in between. Germline-derived CDR1 and CDR2 are KGHSH and LQKENI.

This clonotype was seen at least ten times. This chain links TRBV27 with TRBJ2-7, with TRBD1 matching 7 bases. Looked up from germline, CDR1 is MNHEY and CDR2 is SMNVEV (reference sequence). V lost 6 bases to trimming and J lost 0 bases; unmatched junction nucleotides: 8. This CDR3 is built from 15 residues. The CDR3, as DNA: TGTGCCAGCAGCGCGACAGGGTCCCTCTCCTACGAGCAGTACTTC. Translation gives CASSATGSLSYEQYF.

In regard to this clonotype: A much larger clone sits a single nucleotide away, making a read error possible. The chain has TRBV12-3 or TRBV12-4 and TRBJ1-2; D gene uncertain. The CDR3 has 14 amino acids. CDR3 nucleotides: TGTGCCGGCAGCCCCGGGGTGGGGAGCTATGGCTACACCTTC. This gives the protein CAGSPGVGSYGYTF.

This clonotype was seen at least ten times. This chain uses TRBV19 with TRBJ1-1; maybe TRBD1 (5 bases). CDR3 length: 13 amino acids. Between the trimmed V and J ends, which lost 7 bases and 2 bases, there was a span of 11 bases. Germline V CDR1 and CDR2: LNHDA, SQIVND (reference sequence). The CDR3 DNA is TGTGCCAGTATGAGGCAGGGAAACACTGAAGCTTTCTTT. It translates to CASMRQGNTEAFF.

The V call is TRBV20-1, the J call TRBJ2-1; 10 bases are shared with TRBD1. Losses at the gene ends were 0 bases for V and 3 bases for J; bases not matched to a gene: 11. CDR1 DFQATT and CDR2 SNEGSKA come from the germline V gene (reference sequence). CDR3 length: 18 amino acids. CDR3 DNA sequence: TGCAGTGCTAGAGAGCGACAGGGGGCCCCCCCTCTCTACAATGAGCAGTTCTTC. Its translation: CSARERQGAPPLYNEQFF.

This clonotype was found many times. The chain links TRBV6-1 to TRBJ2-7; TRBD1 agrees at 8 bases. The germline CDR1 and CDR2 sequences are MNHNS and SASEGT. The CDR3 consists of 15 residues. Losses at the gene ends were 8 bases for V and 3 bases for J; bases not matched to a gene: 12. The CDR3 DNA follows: TGTGCCAGCTACGACCCGGGACAGGTGGACTACGAGCAGTACTTC. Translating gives CASYDPGQVDYEQYF.

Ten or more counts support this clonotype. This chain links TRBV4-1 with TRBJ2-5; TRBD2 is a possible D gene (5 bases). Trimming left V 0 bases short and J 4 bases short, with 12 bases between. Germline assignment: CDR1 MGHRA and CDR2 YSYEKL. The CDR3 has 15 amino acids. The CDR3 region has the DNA TGCGCCAGCAGCCAAGACATGAGAGGGCGAGAGACCCAGTACTTC. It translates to CASSQDMRGRETQYF.

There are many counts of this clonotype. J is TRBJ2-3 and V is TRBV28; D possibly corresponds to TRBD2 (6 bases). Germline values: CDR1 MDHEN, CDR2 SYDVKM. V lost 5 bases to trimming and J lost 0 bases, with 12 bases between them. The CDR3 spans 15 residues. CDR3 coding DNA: TGTGCCAGCAGTCCCGGGGGAGCTAGCACAGATACGCAGTATTTT. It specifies CASSPGGASTDTQYF.

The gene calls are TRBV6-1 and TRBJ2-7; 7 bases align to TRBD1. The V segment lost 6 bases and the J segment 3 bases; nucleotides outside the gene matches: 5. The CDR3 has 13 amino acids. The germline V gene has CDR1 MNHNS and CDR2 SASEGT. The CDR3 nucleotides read TGTGCCAGCAGGCCGGGACAGTACTACGAGCAGTACTTC. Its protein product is CASRPGQYYEQYF.

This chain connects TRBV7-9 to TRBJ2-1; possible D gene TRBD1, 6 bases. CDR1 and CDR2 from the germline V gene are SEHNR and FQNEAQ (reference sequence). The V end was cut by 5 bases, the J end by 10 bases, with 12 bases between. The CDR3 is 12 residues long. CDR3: CASSRQQGEQFF. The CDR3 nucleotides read TGTGCCAGCAGCCGACAACAGGGAGAGCAGTTCTTC.

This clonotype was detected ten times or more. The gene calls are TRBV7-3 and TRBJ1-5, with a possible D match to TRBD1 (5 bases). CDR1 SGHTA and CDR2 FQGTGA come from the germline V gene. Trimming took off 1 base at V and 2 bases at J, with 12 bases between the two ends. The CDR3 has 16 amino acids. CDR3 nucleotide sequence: TGTGCCAGCAGCTTAAGAACCAGGGTCTGCAATCAGCCCCAGCATTTT. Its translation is CASSLRTRVCNQPQHF.

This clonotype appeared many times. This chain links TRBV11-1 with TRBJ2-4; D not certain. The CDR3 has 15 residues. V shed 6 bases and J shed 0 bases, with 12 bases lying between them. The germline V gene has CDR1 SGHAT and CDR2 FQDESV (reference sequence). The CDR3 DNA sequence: TGTGCCAGCAGTCCAGCTGGGGTAGCCAAAAACATTCAGTACTTC. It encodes CASSPAGVAKNIQYF.